The clone carrying this T cell receptor (beta chain) was counted a few times. Germline CDR1 and CDR2: MGHRA and YSYEKL. This CDR3 region has 15 residues. V was cut by 4 bases and J by 0 bases, with 13 bases left in between. This entry comes from a study of CD8 T cells in ankylosing spondylitis. TCRdb reprocessed the 5' RACE reads via MiXCR and lists one record per CDR3 protein. The sample has some 240,000 distinct CDR3 sequences, over 15% seen once. This chain uses TRBV4-1 with TRBJ2-7; D is ambiguous. This TCR derives from a male donor with ankylosing spondylitis or in good health (not recorded which). The sample consisted of blood, either unsorted or a sorted T cell fraction (not recorded which). The DNA for the CDR3 is TGCGCCAGCAGCCCCCAAGACTTACTCTCCTACGAGCAGTACTTC. It encodes CASSPQDLLSYEQYF.